The 7 T cell receptor beta chains given below trace back to one sample, sequenced in a study of blood T cell repertoires in COVID-19. Libraries were prepared by immunoSEQ multiplex PCR; TCRdb keeps only in-frame clonotypes and omits some of them. Here the sample spans 300,000 to 500,000 clones, around 89% being singletons. Source material: PBMCs or T cells enriched from blood (not recorded which). Every receptor here comes from a woman in her 30s with acute COVID-19.

The genes are TRBV5-5 and TRBJ1-2; 8 bases map to TRBD1. The V gene's germline CDR1 is SGHKS and CDR2 YYEKEE (reference sequence). After removal of 4 bases from V and 2 bases from J, the junction contained 10 bases not matched to a gene. The CDR3 extends over 16 amino acids. CDR3 protein: CASSPQTGVANYGYTF. In DNA form, the CDR3 reads TGTGCCAGCAGCCCACAGACAGGGGTGGCCAACTATGGCTACACCTTC.

The chain has TRBV13 and TRBJ2-3, with 11 nucleotides matching TRBD2. The CDR3 is made up of 15 amino acids. Trimming took 5 bases from V and 4 from J; bases not matched to a gene: 5. Germline loops: CDR1 PRHDT, CDR2 FYEKMQ (reference sequence). CDR3 sequence reads: CASSPTSGAPDTQYF. The CDR3 nucleotides are TGTGCCAGCAGCCCGACTAGCGGGGCCCCAGATACGCAGTATTTT.

Only one count was recorded for this clone. The V call is TRBV11-2, the J call TRBJ2-3; weak D call: TRBD2 (7 bases). The ends were cut back, 10 bases at V and 5 bases at J, with 19 bases in the middle. This CDR3 has 14 amino acids. From germline, CDR1 is SGHAT and CDR2 FQNNGV. The CDR3 here is CATGVGGPGDTQYF. The CDR3 nucleotides are TGTGCCACCGGGGTGGGGGGGCCAGGAGATACGCAGTATTTT. The full variable domain, with the rest looked up from reference TRBV11-2 and TRBJ2-3, is EAGVAQSPRYKIIEKRQSVAFWCNPISGHATLYWYQQILGQGPKLLIQFQNNGVVDDSQLPKDRFSAERLKGVDSTLKIQPAKLEDSAVYLCATGVGGPGDTQYFGPGTRLTVL.

The chain joins TRBV7-2 to TRBJ1-5; D call uncertain. This CDR3 has 13 amino acids. V was clipped by 1 base and J by 6 bases, with 7 bases between them. In germline, CDR1 is SGHTA, CDR2 FQGNSA. For the CDR3, the DNA is TGTGCCAGCAGCTTAGAAGCTTTTCAGCCCCAGCATTTT. Protein sequence: CASSLEAFQPQHF.

The chain joins TRBV11-2 to TRBJ2-1; 7 bases line up with TRBD1. The CDR3 covers 14 residues. Germline-derived CDR1 and CDR2 are SGHAT and FQNNGV. With 5 bases clipped from V and 4 bases from J, the junction kept 5 bases outside the gene matches. CDR3 nucleotide sequence: TGTGCCAGCAGCCCTAGGACAGGATACAATGAGCAGTTCTTC. It codes for CASSPRTGYNEQFF.

The genes are TRBV30 and TRBJ1-5, with 9 bases identical to TRBD1. Germline lookup yields CDR1 GTSNPN and CDR2 SVGIG (reference sequence). The CDR3 contains 14 residues. The junction had 4 bases not matched to a gene; V was cut back by 5 bases and J by 2 bases. CDR3 DNA sequence: TGTGCCTGGGGGGACAGGGTGGGCAATCAGCCCCAGCATTTT. This gives the protein CAWGDRVGNQPQHF. The full variable domain, its missing parts supplied by reference TRBV30 and TRBJ1-5, is SQTIHQWPATLVQPVGSPLSLECTVEGTSNPNLYWYRQAAGRGLQLLFYSVGIGQISSEVPQNLSASRPQDRQFILSSKKLLLSDSGFYLCAWGDRVGNQPQHFGDGTRLSIL.

This clone was recorded once. The sample has other DNA sequences that encode this CDR3 too. V is TRBV19 and J is TRBJ2-2, with TRBD1 identical over 7 bases. Looked up from germline, CDR1 is LNHDA and CDR2 is SQIVND (reference sequence). Trimming took 3 bases from V and 0 from J; bases not matched to a gene: 4. The length of the CDR3 is 16 residues. The CDR3 bases are TGTGCCAGTAGTATTTTCGGGACAGCGAACACCGGGGAGCTGTTTTTT. Protein product: CASSIFGTANTGELFF.